This TCR beta chain was found in a study of blood T cell repertoires in COVID-19. Study in general: Acute and convalescent COVID-19 specimens originated in the United States, Italy and Spain. PBMCs, B-cell-depleted T cells, or T cells provided the cDNA or gDNA that made up the material.

J lost 8 bases, V lost 7 bases, and 7 bases had no gene match. Germline CDR1 SQVTM, CDR2 ANQGSEA. This CDR3 comprises 12 residues. Repertoires were generated with immunoSEQ multiplex PCR, while TCRdb's copy carries only in-frame clones and drops some. The table shows about 59,000 clones, with more than 60% occurring only once. The TCR comes from a human donor in a cohort sampled during active COVID-19. Specimen: peripheral blood. The chain combines TRBV29-1 with TRBJ2-4, with 8 bases lining up with TRBD1. CDR3 DNA: TGCAGCGGCGGGCAGGGGGCGGACATTCAGTACTTC. Amino acids: CSGGQGADIQYF.